The 12 T cell receptor beta chains below all came from one sample that was sequenced in a study of blood T cell repertoires in COVID-19. The assay was immunoSEQ multiplex PCR, and TCRdb's table has in-frame clones only and misses some. Altogether approximately 61,000 clones are present, approximately 86% being singletons, with the ten largest covering less than 20%. The material sequenced was peripheral blood. These receptor sequences come from a woman aged 80 or over with active COVID-19.

This clone was counted once. The rearrangement uses TRBV5-4 and TRBJ2-3; TRBD2 aligns across 7 bases. With 4 bases clipped from V and 2 bases from J, the junction kept 10 bases outside the gene matches. CDR1 and CDR2 (germline): SGHNT, YYREEE (reference sequence). CDR3 length: 16 residues. CDR3 sequence: CASSPRDYISTDTQYF. The CDR3 coding sequence is TGTGCCAGCAGCCCACGGGACTATATTTCCACAGATACGCAGTATTTT.

The rearrangement joins TRBV28 to TRBJ2-1; possible D gene TRBD1, 5 bases. The CDR3 totals 12 residues. V lost 8 bases, J lost 4 bases, and 9 bases lay in between. The germline gives CDR1 MDHEN, CDR2 SYDVKM. CDR3 sequence reads: CASVDSYNEQFF. DNA for the CDR3: TGTGCCAGCGTAGACAGTTACAATGAGCAGTTCTTC.

The chain joins TRBV4-1 to TRBJ1-2; TRBD1 might be the D (5 bases). The CDR3 spans 16 residues. Trimming took off 3 bases at V and 0 bases at J, with 14 bases between the two ends. Per germline, CDR1 MGHRA and CDR2 YSYEKL. CDR3 DNA: TGCGCCAGCAGCCAGGGTCTGGGGACTTCTAACTATGGCTACACCTTC. Protein sequence: CASSQGLGTSNYGYTF.

Only a few counts were recorded for this clone. Within the sample, other DNA sequences also encode this same CDR3. V is TRBV28 and J is TRBJ1-1; possible D gene TRBD1, 6 bases. Germline CDR1 reads MDHEN; CDR2 reads SYDVKM. The V and J ends lost 3 bases and 5 bases respectively, with 10 bases between them. The length of the CDR3 is 13 residues. CDR3 sequence (DNA): TGTGCCAGCAGTTTTGGGAGGGGGACTGAAGCTTTCTTT. It encodes CASSFGRGTEAFF.

The gene calls are TRBV5-4 and TRBJ2-6; TRBD1 aligns across 9 bases. This CDR3 spans 19 amino acids. After removal of 5 bases from V and 0 bases from J, the junction contained 12 bases not matched to a gene. Germline V gives CDR1 SGHNT, CDR2 YYREEE (reference sequence). The CDR3 DNA is TGTGCCAGCAGGTGGGGGCCGGGACAGGGACTCTCTGGGGCCAACGTCCTGACTTTC. It yields the protein CASRWGPGQGLSGANVLTF.

This clone was picked up a small number of times. J is TRBJ2-7 and V is TRBV7-2; TRBD1 agrees at 8 bases. CDR1 is SGHTA and CDR2 is FQGNSA in the germline V gene. The CDR3 sequence is 13 residues long. J gave up 8 bases and V 3 bases, and 6 bases lay outside the gene matches. The CDR3 is CASSLTGESQQYF. In DNA form, the CDR3 reads TGTGCCAGCAGCTTGACAGGGGAAAGTCAGCAGTACTTC. The complete variable domain, with remaining parts taken from reference TRBV7-2 and TRBJ2-7, reads GAGVSQSPSNKVTEKGKDVELRCDPISGHTALYWYRQSLGQGLEFLIYFQGNSAPDKSGLPSDRFSAERTGGSVSTLTIQRTQQEDSAVYLCASSLTGESQQYFGPGTRLTVT.

The rearrangement links TRBV5-6 to TRBJ1-1, with D maybe TRBD1 (6 bases). Germline V gene data show CDR1 as SGHDT and CDR2 as YYEEEE. Trimming took 1 base from V and 6 from J, leaving 13 bases between them. The CDR3 consists of 14 residues. CDR3 in amino acids: CASSLIGRGSEAFF. In nucleotides, the CDR3 is TGTGCCAGCAGCTTGATCGGCAGGGGCTCTGAAGCTTTCTTT.

In nucleotides, the CDR3 is TGTGCCTGGAGTGTAGGGGCGGGGGACCAACCGCCGCAGTATTTT. This sequence encodes CAWSVGAGDQPPQYF. The chain recombines TRBV30 with TRBJ2-3, with 7 bases aligning to TRBD2. CDR3 size: 15 residues. Unmatched junction bases numbered 13, after V lost 0 bases and J lost 10 bases. The V gene's germline CDR1 is GTSNPN and CDR2 SVGIG (reference sequence).

The chain joins TRBV28 to TRBJ1-2; 7 bases are shared with TRBD1. Trimming at V came to 2 bases and at J to 8 bases, leaving 8 bases not matched to a gene. Germline V gene data show CDR1 as MDHEN and CDR2 as SYDVKM. The CDR3 is made up of 14 amino acids. In DNA, the CDR3 is TGTGCCAGCAGTTTACGAGGGGGCAAGTGGGGCTACACCTTC. Translating gives CASSLRGGKWGYTF.

This chain links TRBV15 with TRBJ1-2, with TRBD1 as a possible D gene (6 bases). Germline V gene sequence: CDR1 LNHNV, CDR2 YYDKDF (reference sequence). The CDR3 runs to 12 residues. Trimming stripped 5 bases from V and 3 bases from J, with 7 bases between. The CDR3 sequence is CATSEGDYGYTF. CDR3 DNA sequence: TGTGCCACCAGCGAGGGGGACTATGGCTACACCTTC.

The chain is built from TRBV18 and TRBJ1-2, with TRBD1 identical over 7 bases. V trimming: 3 bases; J trimming: 2 bases; junction bases outside the gene matches: 9. The length of the CDR3 is 16 residues. CDR1 and CDR2 from the germline V gene are KGHSH and LQKENI. This CDR3 reads CASSPGPPGQNYGYTF. The CDR3 nucleotides read TGTGCCAGCTCACCGGGCCCCCCGGGACAGAACTATGGCTACACCTTC.

The gene calls are TRBV12-5 and TRBJ2-1; the D gene is possibly TRBD1 (5 bases). The V end was cut by 2 bases, the J end by 7 bases, with 9 bases between. Germline V gene data show CDR1 as LGHNT and CDR2 as FRNRAP. This CDR3 has 13 amino acids. The DNA of the CDR3 is TGTGCTAGTGGTTTGCAGGGATGGAATGAGCAGTTCTTC. It specifies CASGLQGWNEQFF. Together with reference TRBV12-5 and TRBJ2-1, the CDR3 gives the full variable domain: DARVTQTPRHKVTEMGQEVTMRCQPILGHNTVFWYRQTMMQGLELLAYFRNRAPLDDSGMPKDRFSAEMPDATLATLKIQPSEPRDSAVYFCASGLQGWNEQFFGPGTRLTVL.